This entry features one T cell receptor beta chain sequence. The antigen is unknown. The time point denotes: week 47, end of study. Doses consisted of 300 ug of mutant IDH1 20-mer peptide each, paired with topical imiquimod. Per germline, CDR1 SNHLY and CDR2 FYNNEI. V lost 8 bases and J lost 2, with 14 bases in between. The CDR3 runs 14 residues. These data are taken from a study of a mutant IDH1 vaccine in newly diagnosed glioma. Using immunoSEQ multiplex PCR, the repertoire was profiled, and TCRdb retains in-frame clones only, with some absent. The table records 35,000 to 40,000 clones, 75% of them present only once.

Sequencing used PBMCs, obtained from a glioma patient whose treatment included an IDH1 peptide vaccine. This clonotype was sampled from a man aged 40-49 years with glioma. The gene calls are TRBV2 and TRBJ2-3, with D perhaps matching TRBD1 or TRBD2 (5 bases each). The CDR3 DNA is TGTGCCAGCCGACTTTGGGGGTACACAGATACGCAGTATTTT. It yields the protein CASRLWGYTDTQYF.